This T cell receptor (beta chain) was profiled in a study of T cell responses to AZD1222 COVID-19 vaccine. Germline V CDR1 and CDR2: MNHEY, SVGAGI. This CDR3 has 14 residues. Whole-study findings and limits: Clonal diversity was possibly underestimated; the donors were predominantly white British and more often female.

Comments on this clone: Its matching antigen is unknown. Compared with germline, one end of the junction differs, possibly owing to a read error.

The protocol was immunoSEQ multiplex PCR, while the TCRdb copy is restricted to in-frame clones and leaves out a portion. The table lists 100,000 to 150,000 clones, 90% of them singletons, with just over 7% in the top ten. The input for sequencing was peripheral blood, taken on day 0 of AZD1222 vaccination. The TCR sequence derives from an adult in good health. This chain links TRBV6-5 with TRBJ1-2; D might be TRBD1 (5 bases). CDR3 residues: CASNGDSSLPTKAF. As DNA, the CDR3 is TGTGCCAGCAATGGCGACAGCTCTCTCCCTACAAAGGCCTTC.